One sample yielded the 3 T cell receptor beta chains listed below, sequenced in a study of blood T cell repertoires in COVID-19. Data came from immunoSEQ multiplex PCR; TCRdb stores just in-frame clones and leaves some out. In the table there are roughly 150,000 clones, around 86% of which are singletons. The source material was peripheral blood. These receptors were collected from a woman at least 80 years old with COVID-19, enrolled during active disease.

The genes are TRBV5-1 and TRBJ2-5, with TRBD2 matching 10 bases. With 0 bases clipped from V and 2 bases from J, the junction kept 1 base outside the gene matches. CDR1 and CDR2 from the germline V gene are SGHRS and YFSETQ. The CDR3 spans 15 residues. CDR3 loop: CASSLALAGQETQYF. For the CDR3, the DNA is TGCGCCAGCAGCTTGGCACTAGCGGGGCAAGAGACCCAGTACTTC.

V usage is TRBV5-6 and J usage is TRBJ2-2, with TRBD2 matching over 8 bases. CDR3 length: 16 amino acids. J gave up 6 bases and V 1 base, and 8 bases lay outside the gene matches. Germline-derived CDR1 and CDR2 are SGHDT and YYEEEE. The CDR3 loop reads CASSLPREEIAGELFF. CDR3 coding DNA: TGTGCCAGCAGCTTGCCGCGGGAGGAAATTGCCGGGGAGCTGTTTTTT.

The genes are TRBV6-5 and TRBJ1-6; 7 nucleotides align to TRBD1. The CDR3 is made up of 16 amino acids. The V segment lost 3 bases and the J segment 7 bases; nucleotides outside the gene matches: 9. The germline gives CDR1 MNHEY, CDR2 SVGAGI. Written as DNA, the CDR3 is TGTGCCAGCAGTTATACGGGGACAGAACGCAATTCACCCCTCCACTTT. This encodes CASSYTGTERNSPLHF.